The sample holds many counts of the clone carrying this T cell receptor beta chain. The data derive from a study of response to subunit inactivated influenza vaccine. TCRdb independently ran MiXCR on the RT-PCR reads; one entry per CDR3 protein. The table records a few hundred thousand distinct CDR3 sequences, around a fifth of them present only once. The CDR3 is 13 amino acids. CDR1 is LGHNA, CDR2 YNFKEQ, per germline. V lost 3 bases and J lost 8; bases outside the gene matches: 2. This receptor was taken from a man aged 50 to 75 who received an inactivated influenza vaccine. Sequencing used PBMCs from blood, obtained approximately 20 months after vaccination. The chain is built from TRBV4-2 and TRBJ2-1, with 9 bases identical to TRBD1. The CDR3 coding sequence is TGTGCCAGCAGCCATCGACAGGGGGATGAGCAGTTCTTC. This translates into CASSHRQGDEQFF.